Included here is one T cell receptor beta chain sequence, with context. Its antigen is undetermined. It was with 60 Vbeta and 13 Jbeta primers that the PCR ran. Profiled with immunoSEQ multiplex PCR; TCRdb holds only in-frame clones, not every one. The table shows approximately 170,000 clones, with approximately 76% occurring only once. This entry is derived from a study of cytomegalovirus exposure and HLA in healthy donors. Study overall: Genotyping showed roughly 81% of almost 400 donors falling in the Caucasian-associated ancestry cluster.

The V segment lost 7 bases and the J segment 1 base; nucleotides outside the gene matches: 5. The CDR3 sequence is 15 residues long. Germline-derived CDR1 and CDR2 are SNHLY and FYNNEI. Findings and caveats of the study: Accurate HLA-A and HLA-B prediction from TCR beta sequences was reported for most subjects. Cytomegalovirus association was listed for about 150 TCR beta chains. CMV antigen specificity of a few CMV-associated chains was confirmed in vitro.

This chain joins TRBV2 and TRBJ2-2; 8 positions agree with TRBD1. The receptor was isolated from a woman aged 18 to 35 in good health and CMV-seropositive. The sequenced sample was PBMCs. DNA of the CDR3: TGTGCCAGCAACCCACAGGGGGGGAACACCGGGGAGCTGTTTTTT. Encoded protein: CASNPQGGNTGELFF.